Listed below are T cell receptor beta chains from one sample, sequenced in a study of T cells in Graves' hyperthyroidism and ophthalmopathy. TCRdb itself ran the multiplex PCR reads through MiXCR, one entry per CDR3 protein. The sample carries roughly 630,000 distinct CDR3 sequences, approximately 15% recorded once. Specimen: blood. The receptors here all came from a woman aged 25-40 years with Graves' hyperthyroidism. CDR3s include the opening cysteine and the closing phenylalanine or tryptophan. The D gene is left open where the match is weak. Some rows mark clone size as missing; the rest say once, few, many or name a class of expanded clone.

j_call	v_call	clone_size	d_call	cdr3_nt	cdr3_aa
TRBJ2-3	TRBV18	many	TRBD2	TGTGCCAGCTCACCACGGCTAGCGGAAGCAGATACGCAGTATTTT	CASSPRLAEADTQYF
TRBJ2-1	TRBV27	many	TRBD2	TGTGCCAGCAGAGGACTAGCGGGAGTGGGTGAGCAGTTCTTC	CASRGLAGVGEQFF
TRBJ2-5	TRBV19	.	.	TGTGCCAGTAGTATCGGGGGACAGCAAGAGACCCAGTACTTC	CASSIGGQQETQYF
TRBJ2-3	TRBV20-1	many	.	TGCAGTGCTAGTGATCAGCGGGCAACAGATACGCAGTATTTT	CSASDQRATDTQYF
TRBJ2-7	TRBV28	many	.	TGTGCCAGCAGTTTTCTTAGCTCCTACGAGCAGTACTTC	CASSFLSSYEQYF
TRBJ1-1	TRBV18	many	.	TGTGCCAGCTCACGGAGACAGGTGAACACTGAAGCTTTCTTT	CASSRRQVNTEAFF
TRBJ2-2	TRBV5-6	.	TRBD2	TGTGCCAGCAGCTTTCGCGCGGGAGTAGGAACCGGGGAGCTGTTTTTT	CASSFRAGVGTGELFF
TRBJ2-1	TRBV6-1	many	.	TGTGCCAGCTCTCGGCTTTCCTACAATGAGCAGTTCTTC	CASSRLSYNEQFF
TRBJ2-4	TRBV7-9	.	.	TGTGCCAGCAGCTTAGCCTCCCTACCTTCGGCCAAAAACATTCAGTACTTC	CASSLASLPSAKNIQYF
TRBJ2-7	TRBV7-2	many	TRBD2	TGTGCCAGCAGCAGAGGACTAGCGGGGTCCTACGAGCAGTACTTC	CASSRGLAGSYEQYF
TRBJ2-7	TRBV28	many	.	TGTGCCACCCACAGGGAAGTACCCTACGAGCAGTACTTC	CATHREVPYEQYF
TRBJ1-1	TRBV19	few	TRBD1	TGTGCCAGTGGGGGACAGGGCGCAACGAACACTGAAGCTTTCTTT	CASGGQGATNTEAFF
TRBJ1-1	TRBV20-1	many	.	TGCAGTCCAGCGGGAGGGGCGAGGGAGCTTAGCACTGAAGCTTTCTTT	CSPAGGARELSTEAFF
TRBJ2-5	TRBV7-9	many	.	TGTGCCAGCAGCTTAAGCGGTTTCGGGGGGACCCAGTACTTC	CASSLSGFGGTQYF
TRBJ2-3	TRBV4-1	.	TRBD2	TGCGCCAGCAGCCAAGATTTTGTAGCGGGAGTATCGGATACGCAGTATTTT	CASSQDFVAGVSDTQYF
TRBJ2-7	TRBV27	many	TRBD2	TGTGCCAGCAGTTCGGGACTAGCATCAAAGCAGTACTTC	CASSSGLASKQYF
TRBJ2-1	TRBV7-8	few	TRBD2	TGTGCCAGCAGTCTAGCGGGAGACCATGAGCAGTTCTTC	CASSLAGDHEQFF
TRBJ2-1	TRBV9	few	.	TGTGCCAGCAGCGCTCAACAGAGATCTGAGCAGTTCTTC	CASSAQQRSEQFF
TRBJ2-7	TRBV6-1	many	.	TGTGCCAGCAGTAAGACAGGCGCTTCCTACGAGCAGTACTTC	CASSKTGASYEQYF
TRBJ1-2	TRBV28	few	.	TGTGCCAGCAGTTTTGCGCTTCCCATATATGGCTACACCTTC	CASSFALPIYGYTF
TRBJ2-3	TRBV29-1	many	TRBD2	TGCAGCGTTGAGAGGGTCGGGAGGGCTACAGATACGCAGTATTTT	CSVERVGRATDTQYF
TRBJ2-5	TRBV28	.	TRBD1	TGTGCCAGCAGTTACCGGGACAGGGGGCTAAATCAGTACTTC	CASSYRDRGLNQYF
TRBJ2-1	TRBV7-2	many	.	TGTGCCAGCAGCTTAGGGCACTTTGAAAATGAGCAGTTCTTC	CASSLGHFENEQFF
TRBJ2-3	TRBV5-1	.	TRBD2	TGCGCCAGCAGCTCCGCACTAGCGGGAGCCCGCCGCACAGATACGCAGTATTTT	CASSSALAGARRTDTQYF
TRBJ2-7	TRBV6-1	.	TRBD2	TGTGCCAGCAGTAAATTGGGGCTAGCGGGAGCGTACGAGCAGTACTTC	CASSKLGLAGAYEQYF
TRBJ1-5	TRBV5-5	few	.	TGTGCCAGCAGCTTGGATCCGGGGCAGCCCCAGCATTTT	CASSLDPGQPQHF
TRBJ2-7	TRBV20-1	few	.	TGCAGTGCCCCGGACCGGACGGGCTACGAGCAGTACTTC	CSAPDRTGYEQYF
TRBJ2-5	TRBV4-3	.	TRBD1	TGCGCCAGCAGCCCGACGGGGACAGGGAGGGAGACCCAGTACTTC	CASSPTGTGRETQYF
TRBJ2-5	TRBV4-2	few	TRBD2	TGTGCCAGCAGCCAAGGCTTAGCACTAGCGGAAGAGACCCAGTACTTC	CASSQGLALAEETQYF